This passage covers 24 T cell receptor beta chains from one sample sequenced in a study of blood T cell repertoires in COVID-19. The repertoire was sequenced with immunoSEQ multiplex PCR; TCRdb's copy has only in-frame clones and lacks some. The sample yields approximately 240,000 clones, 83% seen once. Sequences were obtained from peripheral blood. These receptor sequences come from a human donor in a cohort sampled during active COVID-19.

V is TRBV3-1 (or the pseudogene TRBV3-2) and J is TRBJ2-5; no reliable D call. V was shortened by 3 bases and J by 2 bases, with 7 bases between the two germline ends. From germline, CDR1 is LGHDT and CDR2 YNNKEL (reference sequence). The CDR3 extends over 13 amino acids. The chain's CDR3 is CASSHGTQETQYF. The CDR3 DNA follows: TGTGCCAGCAGCCACGGTACGCAAGAGACCCAGTACTTC.

The chain's CDR3 is CAISFGGNTEAFF. Written as DNA, the CDR3 is TGCGCCATTTCCTTCGGAGGGAACACTGAAGCTTTCTTT. V is TRBV10-2 and J is TRBJ1-1; D unresolved. Germline V gives CDR1 WSHSY, CDR2 SAAADI. The CDR3 spans 13 residues. Trimming stripped 10 bases from V and 1 base from J, with 13 bases between.

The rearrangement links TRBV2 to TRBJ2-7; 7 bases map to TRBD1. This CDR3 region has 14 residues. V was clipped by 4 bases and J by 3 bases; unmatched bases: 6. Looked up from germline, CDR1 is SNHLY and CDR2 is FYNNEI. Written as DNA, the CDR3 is TGTGCCAGCAGTGGAACGACAGGGCTCTACGAGCAGTACTTC. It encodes CASSGTTGLYEQYF.

CDR3 amino acids: CASSYGQSNEKLFF. CDR3 in DNA: TGTGCCAGCAGTTATGGGCAGTCCAATGAAAAACTGTTTTTT. The chain has TRBV6-5 and TRBJ1-4; D call uncertain. The CDR3 has 14 amino acids. Trimming took off 3 bases at V and 5 bases at J, with 10 bases between the two ends. CDR1 MNHEY and CDR2 SVGAGI come from the germline V gene.

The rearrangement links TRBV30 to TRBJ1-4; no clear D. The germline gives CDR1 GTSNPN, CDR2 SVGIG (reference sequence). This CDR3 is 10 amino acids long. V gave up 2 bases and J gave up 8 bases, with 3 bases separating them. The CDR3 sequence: CAWSQEKLFF. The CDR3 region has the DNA TGTGCCTGGAGTCAAGAAAAACTGTTTTTT.

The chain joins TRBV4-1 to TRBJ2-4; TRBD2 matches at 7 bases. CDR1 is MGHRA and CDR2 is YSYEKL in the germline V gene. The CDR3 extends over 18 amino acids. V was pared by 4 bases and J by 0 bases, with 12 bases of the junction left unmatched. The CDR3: CASSLLAASSLAKNIQYF. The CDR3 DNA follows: TGCGCCAGCAGCCTTCTAGCGGCGTCTTCTCTAGCCAAAAACATTCAGTACTTC.

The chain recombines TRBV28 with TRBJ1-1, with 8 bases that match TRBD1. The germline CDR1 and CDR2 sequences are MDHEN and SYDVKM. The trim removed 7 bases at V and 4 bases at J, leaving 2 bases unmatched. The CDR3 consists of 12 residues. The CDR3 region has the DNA TGTGCCAGCAAACAGGGGGGCACTGAAGCTTTCTTT. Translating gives CASKQGGTEAFF.

CDR3: CASSFQGRAQHF. The CDR3, as DNA: TGTGCCAGCAGTTTTCAGGGTCGAGCCCAGCATTTT. V usage is TRBV12-3 or TRBV12-4 and J usage is TRBJ1-5, with a tentative D call TRBD1 (5 bases). Trimming removed 3 bases from V and 11 bases from J, with 11 bases in between. The CDR3 consists of 12 residues.

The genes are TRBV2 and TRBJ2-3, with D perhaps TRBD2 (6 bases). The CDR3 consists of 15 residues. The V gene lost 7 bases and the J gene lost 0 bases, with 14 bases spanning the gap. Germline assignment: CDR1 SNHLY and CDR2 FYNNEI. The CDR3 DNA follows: TGTGCCAGCACCGGGAGCCGTACTAGCACAGATACGCAGTATTTT. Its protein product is CASTGSRTSTDTQYF.

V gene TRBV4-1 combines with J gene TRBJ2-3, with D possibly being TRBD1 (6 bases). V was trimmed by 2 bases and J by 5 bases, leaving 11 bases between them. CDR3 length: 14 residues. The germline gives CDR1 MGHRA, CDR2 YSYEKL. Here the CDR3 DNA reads TGCGCCAGCAGCCAACAAGTACAGGGAGATACGCAGTATTTT. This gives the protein CASSQQVQGDTQYF.

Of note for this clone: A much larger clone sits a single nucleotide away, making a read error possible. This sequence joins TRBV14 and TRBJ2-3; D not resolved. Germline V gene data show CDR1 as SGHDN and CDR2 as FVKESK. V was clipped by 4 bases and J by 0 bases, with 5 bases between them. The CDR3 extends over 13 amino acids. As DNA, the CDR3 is TGTGCCAGCAGCCCCCTTAGCACAGATACGCAGTATTTT. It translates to CASSPLSTDTQYF.

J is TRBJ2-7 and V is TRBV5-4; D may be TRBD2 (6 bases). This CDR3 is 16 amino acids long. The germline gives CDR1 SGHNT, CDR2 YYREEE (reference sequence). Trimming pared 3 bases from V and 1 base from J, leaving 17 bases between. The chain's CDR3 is CASSSPRSGPSYEQYF. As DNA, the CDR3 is TGTGCCAGCAGCTCTCCGAGGAGCGGGCCTTCCTACGAGCAGTACTTC. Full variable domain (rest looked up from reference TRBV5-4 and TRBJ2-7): ETGVTQSPTHLIKTRGQQVTLRCSSQSGHNTVSWYQQALGQGPQFIFQYYREEENGRGNFPPRFSGLQFPNYSSELNVNALELDDSALYLCASSSPRSGPSYEQYFGPGTRLTVT.

The CDR3 DNA follows: TGTGCCAGCAGCCCTAAGGGGGGGACAGGACAGCCCCAGCATTTT. Amino acid sequence: CASSPKGGTGQPQHF. The V and J genes are TRBV7-3 and TRBJ1-5; TRBD1 matches at 8 bases. Germline CDR1 and CDR2: SGHTA and FQGTGA. The length of the CDR3 is 15 residues. V dropped 5 bases and J dropped 7; count of bases not matched to a gene: 10.

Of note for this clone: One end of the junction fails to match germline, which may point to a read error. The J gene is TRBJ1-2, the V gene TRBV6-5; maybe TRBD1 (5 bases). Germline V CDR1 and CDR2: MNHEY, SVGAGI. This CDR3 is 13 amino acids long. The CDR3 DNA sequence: TGTGCCAGCAGCTTAGACAGAAACTATGGCTACACCTTT. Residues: CASSLDRNYGYTF.

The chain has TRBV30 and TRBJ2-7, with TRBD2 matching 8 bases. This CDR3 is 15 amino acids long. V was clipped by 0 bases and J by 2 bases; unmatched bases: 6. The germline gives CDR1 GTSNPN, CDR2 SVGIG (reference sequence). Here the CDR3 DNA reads TGTGCCTGGAGTGTACGGGGGGGAGGGCCCTACGAGCAGTACTTC. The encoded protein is CAWSVRGGGPYEQYF.

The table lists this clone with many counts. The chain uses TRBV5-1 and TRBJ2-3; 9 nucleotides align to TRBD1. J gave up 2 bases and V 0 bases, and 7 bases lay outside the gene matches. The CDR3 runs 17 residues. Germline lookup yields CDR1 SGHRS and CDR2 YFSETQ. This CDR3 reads CASSLEGQGTSTDTQYF. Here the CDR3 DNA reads TGCGCCAGCAGCTTGGAAGGACAGGGGACTTCCACAGATACGCAGTATTTT.

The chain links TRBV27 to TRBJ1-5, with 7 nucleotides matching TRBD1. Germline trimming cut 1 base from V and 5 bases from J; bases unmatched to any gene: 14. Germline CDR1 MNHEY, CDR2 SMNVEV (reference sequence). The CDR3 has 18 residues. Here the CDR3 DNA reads TGTGCCAGCAGTTTATTTCGGGGACAGAGTGGAGGGCATCAGCCCCAGCATTTT. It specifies CASSLFRGQSGGHQPQHF.

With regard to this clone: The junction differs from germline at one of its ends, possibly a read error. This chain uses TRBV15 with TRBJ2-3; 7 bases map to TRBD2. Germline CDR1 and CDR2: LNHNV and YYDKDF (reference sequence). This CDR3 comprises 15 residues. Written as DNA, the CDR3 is TGTGCCACCAGCAGAGGTGGGGGGGATACAGCTACGCAGTATTTT. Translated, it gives CATSRGGGDTATQYF.

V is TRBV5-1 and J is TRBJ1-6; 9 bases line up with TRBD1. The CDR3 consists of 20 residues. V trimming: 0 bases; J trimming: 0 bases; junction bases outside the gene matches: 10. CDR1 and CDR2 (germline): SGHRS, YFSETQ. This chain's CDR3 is CASSLVGTGQLSSYNSPLHF. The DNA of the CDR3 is TGCGCCAGCAGCTTGGTCGGGACAGGGCAACTTAGCTCCTATAATTCACCCCTCCACTTT. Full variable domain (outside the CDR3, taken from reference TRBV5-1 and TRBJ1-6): KAGVTQTPRYLIKTRGQQVTLSCSPISGHRSVSWYQQTPGQGLQFLFEYFSETQRNKGNFPGRFSGRQFSNSRSEMNVSTLELGDSALYLCASSLVGTGQLSSYNSPLHFGNGTRLTVT.

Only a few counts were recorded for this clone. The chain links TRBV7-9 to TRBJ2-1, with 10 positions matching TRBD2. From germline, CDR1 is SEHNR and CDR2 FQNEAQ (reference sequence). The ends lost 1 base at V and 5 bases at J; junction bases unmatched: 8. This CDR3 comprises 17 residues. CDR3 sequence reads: CASSLVTLAGQHNEQFF. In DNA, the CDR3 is TGTGCCAGCAGCTTAGTCACACTAGCGGGACAGCACAATGAGCAGTTCTTC.

The CDR3 spells CASSLEPSGVEQYF. CDR3 sequence (DNA): TGCGCCAGCAGCTTGGAGCCTAGCGGGGTCGAGCAGTACTTC. The rearrangement joins TRBV5-1 to TRBJ2-7; 9 positions match TRBD2. The length of the CDR3 is 14 residues. Germline-derived CDR1 and CDR2 are SGHRS and YFSETQ. V shed 0 bases and J 6 bases; nucleotides not matched to a gene: 4.

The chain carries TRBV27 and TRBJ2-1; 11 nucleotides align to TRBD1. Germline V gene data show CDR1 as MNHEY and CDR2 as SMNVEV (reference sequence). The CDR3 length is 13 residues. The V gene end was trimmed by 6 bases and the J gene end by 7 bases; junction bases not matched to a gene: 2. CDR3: CASSGQGANEQFF. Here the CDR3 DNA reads TGTGCCAGCAGCGGACAGGGGGCAAATGAGCAGTTCTTC.

DNA for the CDR3: TGTGCCAGCAGCGTTTTAGCGGGTGGGCTAGATACGCAGTATTTT. It encodes CASSVLAGGLDTQYF. The V gene is TRBV9, the J gene TRBJ2-3; 7 bases align to TRBD2. J was trimmed by 5 bases and V by 2 bases; bases with no gene match: 8. Germline V gene sequence: CDR1 SGDLS, CDR2 YYNGEE. The CDR3 length is 15 residues.

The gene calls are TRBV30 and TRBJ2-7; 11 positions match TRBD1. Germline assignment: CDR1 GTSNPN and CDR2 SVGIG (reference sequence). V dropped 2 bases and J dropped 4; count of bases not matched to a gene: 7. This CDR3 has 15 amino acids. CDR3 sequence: CAWSNRGDRGYEQYF. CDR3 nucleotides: TGTGCCTGGAGTAACCGCGGGGACAGGGGGTACGAGCAGTACTTC.